This TCR beta chain was profiled in a study of blood T cells in healthy people across ages. In the study overall: Researchers report that template switching captured about one barcoded beta molecule per two T cells.

CDR1 and CDR2 (germline): SGHVS, FQNEAQ. This CDR3 spans 13 amino acids. V lost 6 bases, J lost 5 bases, and 10 bases lay in between. Primed by a sample-barcoded 5' primer and a J-beta primer mix, a second PCR proceeded for 7 to 11 cycles. Each CDR3 protein gets one entry after TCRdb re-called the 5' RACE reads with MiXCR. The data show about 830,000 distinct CDR3 sequences, about 62% seen once. A minimum of 7 million PBMCs was isolated per sample. Input material: blood. The clonotype comes from a man aged 30 to 45 in good health. The chain is built from TRBV7-8 and TRBJ2-2; D ambiguous. CDR3 region: CASSQGLTGELFF. The CDR3 DNA follows: TGTGCCAGCAGTCAAGGGCTAACCGGGGAGCTGTTTTTT.